The 21 T cell receptor beta chains below all came from one sample that was sequenced in a study of T cells in women clearing cervical HPV infection. Sequencing was performed with immunoSEQ multiplex PCR; in TCRdb, only in-frame clones are kept and a portion is missing. The table lists 20,000 to 25,000 clones. The source material was blood buffy coat. These receptors were collected from a woman between 18 and 69 years old with a cervical HPV16 infection that either progressed to CIN3+ or cleared (not recorded which).

With regard to this clone: Read sequence stops 3 residues before the CDR3 end, and the germline J gene provides the missing end. V is TRBV29-1 and J is TRBJ2-1; D remains ambiguous. Trimming pared 4 bases from V and 0 bases from J, leaving 16 bases between. The CDR3 totals 16 residues. The germline gives CDR1 SQVTM, CDR2 ANQGSEA. Partial CDR3 DNA: TGCAGCGTTGTCTGGCTGGGCGATAGCTCCTACAATGAG. Its translation: CSVVWLGDSSYNE. The CDR3 reads in full as CSVVWLGDSSYNEQFF.

With respect to this clone: Coverage ceases 3 residues before the CDR3 finishes, and the germline J gene fills in the end. The gene calls are TRBV19 and TRBJ1-5, with 7 bases fitting TRBD1. The CDR3 runs to 13 residues. Germline CDR1 and CDR2: LNHDA and SQIVND (reference sequence). V was clipped by 7 bases and J by 6 bases; unmatched bases: 6. The sequenced CDR3 bases are TGTGCCAGTATACAGGGGTCCGGTCAGCCC. It yields the protein CASIQGSGQP. The full CDR3 is CASIQGSGQPQHF.

Details on this clone: The CDR3 extends 3 residues past the end of the read, so its final part is completed from the germline J gene. The rearrangement uses TRBV6-1 and TRBJ1-4; 7 nucleotides align to TRBD1. The CDR3 is 16 residues long. The germline gives CDR1 MNHNS, CDR2 SASEGT. V shed 2 bases and J 0 bases; nucleotides not matched to a gene: 3. CDR3 DNA (partial): TGTGCCAGCAGTGAATTTCAGGGGGCAACTAATGAAAAA. It codes for CASSEFQGATNEK. The entire CDR3 protein is CASSEFQGATNEKLFF.

On this clone itself: The read gets to within 3 residues of the CDR3 end, and the germline J gene fills in the rest. V gene TRBV2 combines with J gene TRBJ1-4; D unclear. V dropped 5 bases and J dropped 8 bases, with 12 bases sitting between them. This CDR3 region has 13 residues. Looked up from germline, CDR1 is SNHLY and CDR2 is FYNNEI. CDR3 DNA (partial): TGTGCCAGCAGTCCCCGGGGTCGCGAAAAA. This gives the protein CASSPRGREK. The entire CDR3 is CASSPRGREKLFF.

According to its frequency, this clone is medium-sized. The read halts 3 residues ahead of the CDR3 end, with the missing end drawn from the germline J gene. This chain connects TRBV10-3 to TRBJ2-3, with 14 bases lining up with TRBD2. Trimming at V came to 7 bases and at J to 3 bases, leaving 6 bases not matched to a gene. The CDR3 has 16 residues. The germline V gene encodes CDR1 ENHRY and CDR2 SYGVKD. The CDR3 sequence is CAIKGLAGASTDTQYF. Incomplete CDR3 DNA: TGTGCCATCAAGGGACTAGCGGGAGCATCGACAGATACG.

As for this clone: The read ends 3 residues early relative to the CDR3; the germline J gene fills the gap. The genes are TRBV19 and TRBJ2-4, with D hard to call. Looked up from germline, CDR1 is LNHDA and CDR2 is SQIVND (reference sequence). The CDR3 sequence is 14 residues long. Partial CDR3 DNA: TGTGCCAGCACTCGACTGGAGATTCCCTATGGT. It yields the protein CASTRLEIPYG. From start to end, the CDR3 is CASTRLEIPYGQYF.

To note about this clone: The CDR3 goes on 3 residues after the read ends, and that part is filled in from the germline J gene. The rearrangement links TRBV7-7 to TRBJ2-2, with unresolved D. The V gene's germline CDR1 is SSHAT and CDR2 FNYEAQ (reference sequence). Trimming stripped 1 base from V and 1 base from J, with 4 bases between. CDR3 size: 14 residues. CDR3 bases read: TGTGCCAGCAGCTTAGGTCTGAACACCGGGGAG. As protein: CASSLGLNTGE. The entire CDR3 is CASSLGLNTGELFF.

This CDR3 is CASSQYSGQGGTEAFF. Partial CDR3 DNA: TGTGCCAGCAGCCAATATTCCGGACAGGGTGGCACTGAA. The V call is TRBV16, the J call TRBJ1-1; 8 bases match TRBD1. The CDR3 extends 3 residues past the end of the read, so its final part is completed from the germline J gene. The J segment lost 4 bases and the V segment lost 1 base, leaving 8 bases of the junction unmatched. The CDR3 is 16 residues long. CDR1 KGHSY and CDR2 FQNENV come from the germline V gene.

In regard to this clone: The read is 3 residues too short to cover the CDR3 end, so that end is filled in from the germline J gene. V and J are TRBV2 and TRBJ1-5; a possible D gene is TRBD1 (6 bases). The V gene's germline CDR1 is SNHLY and CDR2 FYNNEI. The CDR3 runs to 15 residues. Trimming cost V 3 bases and J 7 bases, with 16 bases left between them. The CDR3: CASSEQGSLVQPQHF. The sequenced part of the CDR3 DNA is TGTGCCAGCAGTGAGCAGGGGAGTTTAGTCCAGCCC.

With respect to this clone: Read coverage stops 3 residues before the CDR3 terminus; the germline J gene supplies the remainder. This chain links TRBV2 with TRBJ2-3; TRBD2 matches at 9 bases. Germline CDR1 reads SNHLY; CDR2 reads FYNNEI. The CDR3 is 12 amino acids. The junction had 4 bases not matched to a gene; V was cut back by 10 bases and J by 5 bases. Incomplete CDR3 DNA: TGTGCCACCAAGCGGGAGGTAGATACG. It codes for CATKREVDT. The whole CDR3 protein is CATKREVDTQYF.

To note about this clone: The DNA ends 3 residues before the CDR3 does, and the rest of the CDR3 is filled in from the germline J gene. The chain employs TRBV20-1 and TRBJ2-7, with no clear D. Trimming removed 0 bases from V and 4 bases from J, with 16 bases in between. The CDR3 sequence is 15 residues long. Looked up from germline, CDR1 is DFQATT and CDR2 is SNEGSKA (reference sequence). The CDR3 bases that were read are TGCAGTGCTAGAGATGAGGCAACGGCGGTATACGAG. Its protein is CSARDEATAVYE. The complete CDR3 protein is CSARDEATAVYEQYF.

Comments on this clone: The read is 3 residues too short to cover the CDR3 end, so that end is filled in from the germline J gene. The rearrangement links TRBV20-1 to TRBJ1-5; 8 positions agree with TRBD1. This CDR3 has 12 amino acids. The ends lost 6 bases at V and 7 bases at J; junction bases unmatched: 5. The germline V gene encodes CDR1 DFQATT and CDR2 SNEGSKA (reference sequence). The CDR3 is CSAAGGLQPQHF. The CDR3 DNA, read in part, is TGCAGTGCGGCAGGGGGCCTACAGCCC.

In regard to this clone: The read ends 3 residues shy of where the CDR3 ends; the end is completed using the germline J gene. The chain uses TRBV29-1 and TRBJ2-1; 9 bases agree with TRBD2. Germline V gives CDR1 SQVTM, CDR2 ANQGSEA. This CDR3 spans 14 amino acids. The ends lost 4 bases at V and 6 bases at J; junction bases unmatched: 7. The CDR3 spells CSVAGASGTNEQFF. The part of the CDR3 DNA that was read is TGCAGCGTTGCCGGGGCTAGCGGGACCAATGAG.

CDR3 bases read: TGTGCCAGCAGCCGAACCCCAGGACTAGCTGTCGATGAC. Protein product: CASSRTPGLAVDD. The whole CDR3 protein reads CASSRTPGLAVDDYTF. The chain combines TRBV7-6 with TRBJ1-2, with D unclear. The CDR3 extends 3 residues past the end of the read, so its final part is completed from the germline J gene. Germline CDR1 is SGHVS and CDR2 is FNYEAQ. The CDR3 is made up of 16 amino acids.

Notes on this clone: Read sequence stops 3 residues before the CDR3 end, and the germline J gene provides the missing end. This chain uses TRBV7-9 with TRBJ2-7, with D unresolved. The V end was cut by 7 bases, the J end by 5 bases, with 12 bases between. The CDR3 consists of 12 residues. Germline V CDR1 and CDR2: SEHNR, FQNEAQ (reference sequence). The CDR3 DNA, read in part, is TGTGCCAGCACGTACGTCGGTAACGAG. Its protein product is CASTYVGNE. The full CDR3 protein reads CASTYVGNEQYF.

Regarding this clone: The DNA ends 3 residues before the CDR3 does, and the rest of the CDR3 is filled in from the germline J gene. This chain uses TRBV5-1 with TRBJ2-2, with D possibly TRBD1 on 5 matching bases. Germline-derived CDR1 and CDR2 are SGHRS and YFSETQ. CDR3 length: 16 residues. CDR3 region: CASRLIPSSGANVLFF. Incomplete CDR3 DNA: TGCGCCAGCAGGCTCATCCCCAGCTCTGGGGCCAACGTG. The variable domain in full, completed from reference TRBV5-1 and TRBJ2-2, reads KAGVTQTPRYLIKTRGQQVTLSCSPISGHRSVSWYQQTPGQGLQFLFEYFSETQRNKGNFPGRFSGRQFSNSRSEMNVSTLELGDSALYLCASRLIPSSGANVLFFGEGSRLTVL.

A word on this clone: From the germline J gene comes the end of the CDR3, since the read stops 3 residues before it. This chain links TRBV20-1 with TRBJ1-5, with 9 positions matching TRBD1. V was pared by 5 bases and J by 7 bases, with 9 bases of the junction left unmatched. This CDR3 contains 14 residues. Germline assignment: CDR1 DFQATT and CDR2 SNEGSKA (reference sequence). Partial CDR3 DNA: TGCAGTGCTGGGAGGGGACAGGGTTCGCAGCCC. Its protein product is CSAGRGQGSQP. The whole CDR3 reads CSAGRGQGSQPQHF.

A remark on this clone: The CDR3 goes on 3 residues after the read ends, and that part is filled in from the germline J gene. The V gene is TRBV19, the J gene TRBJ2-2; D possibly corresponds to TRBD2 (6 bases). CDR3 size: 13 residues. Germline CDR1 reads LNHDA; CDR2 reads SQIVND (reference sequence). Trimming left V 3 bases short and J 6 bases short, with 8 bases between. This chain's CDR3 is CASSIGGPGELFF. CDR3 DNA (partial): TGTGCCAGTAGTATTGGAGGGCCCGGGGAG.

On this clone: The read terminates 3 residues before the CDR3 end, so the remaining end is supplied by the germline J gene. The chain joins TRBV20-1 to TRBJ2-3; 11 positions match TRBD2. Germline V lookup: CDR1 DFQATT, CDR2 SNEGSKA (reference sequence). The CDR3 sequence is 14 residues long. V dropped 5 bases and J dropped 1; count of bases not matched to a gene: 2. The part of the CDR3 DNA that was read is TGCAGTGCTGATAGCGGGAGGGGCACAGATACG. Translating it yields CSADSGRGTDT. The CDR3 in full is CSADSGRGTDTQYF.

Details on this clone: The CDR3 goes on 3 residues after the read ends, and that part is filled in from the germline J gene. J is TRBJ2-1 and V is TRBV7-6; D perhaps matches TRBD1 (5 bases). The V end was cut by 1 base, the J end by 4 bases, with 11 bases between. The germline V gene encodes CDR1 SGHVS and CDR2 FNYEAQ. The CDR3 sequence is 15 residues long. The part of the CDR3 DNA that was read is TGTGCCAGCAGCTTAGATCAGGGCAGATACAATGAG. Residues: CASSLDQGRYNE. The full CDR3 protein is CASSLDQGRYNEQFF.

Note on this clone: The read ends 3 residues early relative to the CDR3; the germline J gene fills the gap. This chain links TRBV19 with TRBJ2-3; 11 bases are a match to TRBD1. The germline V gene has CDR1 LNHDA and CDR2 SQIVND (reference sequence). This CDR3 comprises 14 residues. The CDR3 loop reads CASSGKGQGGTQYF. The part of the CDR3 DNA that was read is TGTGCCAGTAGTGGAAAGGGACAGGGGGGGACG.